Listed here are 16 T cell receptor beta chains from one sample, sequenced in a study of response to subunit inactivated influenza vaccine. In TCRdb, the RT-PCR reads were re-called with MiXCR into one record per CDR3 protein. The table has around 520,000 distinct CDR3 sequences, approximately 24% seen once. Sequenced here: CD4+ T cells sorted from PBMCs, sampled around 5 days after vaccination. The receptors here all came from a man aged 50-59 years who received an inactivated influenza vaccine.

The chain combines TRBV5-6 with TRBJ2-1; D may be TRBD2 (5 bases). Germline lookup yields CDR1 SGHDT and CDR2 YYEEEE. V was cut by 4 bases and J by 7 bases, with 15 bases left in between. The length of the CDR3 is 14 residues. The CDR3 here is CASSLTDGLNEQFF. The CDR3 DNA sequence: TGTGCCAGCAGCCTAACAGACGGACTGAATGAGCAGTTCTTC.

This chain uses TRBV7-2 with TRBJ2-3, with 8 bases that match TRBD1. The CDR3 is made up of 15 amino acids. Trimming cost V 7 bases and J 6 bases; bases outside gene matches: 12. In germline, CDR1 is SGHTA, CDR2 FQGNSA. The CDR3 loop reads CASTQSGTGPDTQYF. In DNA form, the CDR3 reads TGTGCCAGCACTCAAAGTGGGACAGGCCCCGATACGCAGTATTTT.

The chain carries TRBV20-1 and TRBJ2-7, with 7 bases fitting TRBD1. The CDR3 totals 15 residues. Germline V gives CDR1 DFQATT, CDR2 SNEGSKA (reference sequence). V dropped 4 bases and J dropped 0; count of bases not matched to a gene: 9. This CDR3 is CSATRTGRSSYEQYF. DNA of the CDR3: TGCAGTGCTACTCGGACAGGCCGGAGCTCCTACGAGCAGTACTTC.

This clonotype was counted between two and nine times. The rearrangement joins TRBV3-1 to TRBJ1-1, with D possibly matching TRBD1 (5 bases). The germline V gene has CDR1 LGHDT and CDR2 YNNKEL (reference sequence). CDR3 size: 11 residues. V gave up 5 bases and J gave up 10 bases, with 11 bases separating them. The CDR3 sequence: CASSVGGGAFF. The CDR3 nucleotides are TGTGCCAGCAGCGTCGGGGGGGGAGCTTTCTTT.

This clonotype was seen more than once but under ten times. The chain uses TRBV20-1 and TRBJ2-1; perhaps TRBD1 as D (6 bases). V was cut by 6 bases and J by 3 bases, with 12 bases left in between. Germline V gene data show CDR1 as DFQATT and CDR2 as SNEGSKA (reference sequence). CDR3 size: 13 residues. DNA of the CDR3: TGCAGTGCCCGGACAGTCGTCTACAATGAGCAGTTCTTC. This codes for CSARTVVYNEQFF.

This clonotype was counted between two and nine times. The chain employs TRBV29-1 and TRBJ2-7; TRBD1 matches 9 bases. The CDR3 has 14 amino acids. Germline lookup yields CDR1 SQVTM and CDR2 ANQGSEA. The V gene end was trimmed by 7 bases and the J gene end by 7 bases; junction bases not matched to a gene: 14. In DNA, the CDR3 is TGCAGCGGTAGAACCGGGACAGGGCATTCGGAGCAGTACTTC. Translating it yields CSGRTGTGHSEQYF.

This chain links TRBV19 with TRBJ2-7; D is unresolved. With 2 bases removed from V and 3 bases from J, the gap between germline ends came to 8 bases. The CDR3 runs 13 residues. Looked up from germline, CDR1 is LNHDA and CDR2 is SQIVND (reference sequence). The CDR3 nucleotides read TGTGCCAGTAGTATAAGGAACAGCTACGAGCAGTACTTC. Translated, it gives CASSIRNSYEQYF.

This clonotype was seen once. Because it lacks the conserved phenylalanine or tryptophan at the end, this CDR3 is likely a read error. The chain links TRBV12-3 or TRBV12-4 to TRBJ1-5, with 7 bases identical to TRBD1. CDR3 length: 14 amino acids. V lost 6 bases and J lost 1; bases outside the gene matches: 3. The CDR3 here is CASRSRGSNQPQHL. In DNA, the CDR3 is TGTGCCAGCAGGAGCAGGGGGAGCAATCAGCCCCAGCATCTT.

This clonotype has just a few counts. This rearrangement joins TRBV18 to TRBJ2-1, with D possibly being TRBD2 (6 bases). V dropped 3 bases and J dropped 0 bases, with 12 bases sitting between them. CDR1 and CDR2 from the germline V gene are KGHSH and LQKENI. CDR3 size: 16 residues. CDR3 sequence (DNA): TGTGCCAGCTCACCTCTGGCGGGGAGCTCCTACAATGAGCAGTTCTTC. Protein sequence: CASSPLAGSSYNEQFF.

This clonotype was observed a handful of times. This chain connects TRBV12-3 or TRBV12-4 to TRBJ2-3; weak D call: TRBD2 (7 bases). V was clipped by 7 bases and J by 3 bases, with 14 bases between them. This CDR3 spans 14 amino acids. CDR3 sequence (DNA): TGTGCCAGCACCCCGAGGGGGGGAACAGATACGCAGTATTTT. This sequence encodes CASTPRGGTDTQYF.

This clonotype has more than one count but fewer than ten. The chain links TRBV7-2 to TRBJ1-2; 7 bases are shared with TRBD1. CDR1 SGHTA and CDR2 FQGNSA come from the germline V gene. The CDR3 runs to 13 residues. V lost 4 bases, J lost 7 bases, and 6 bases stayed unmatched. CDR3 protein: CASSYDRAGGYTF. The CDR3 DNA sequence: TGTGCCAGCAGCTACGACAGGGCCGGTGGCTACACCTTC.

The table lists this clonotype with a few counts. The rearrangement uses TRBV12-3 or TRBV12-4 and TRBJ1-3, with TRBD1 as a possible D gene (5 bases). V was clipped by 4 bases and J by 0 bases, with 13 bases between them. The CDR3 covers 16 residues. The CDR3 loop is CASSSAGTFSGNTIYF. CDR3 in DNA: TGTGCCAGCAGTTCAGCCGGGACCTTCTCTGGAAACACCATATATTTT.

About this clonotype: At one boundary the junction diverges from the germline segment, which might be a read error. The chain combines TRBV2 with TRBJ2-1; 9 bases match TRBD2. The CDR3 contains 18 residues. Germline V gene sequence: CDR1 SNHLY, CDR2 FYNNEI. The CDR3 bases are TGTACCAGCAGTAGGCGCCTAGCGGGAAAGGGCTCCTACAATGAGCAGTTCTTC. Its translation is CTSSRRLAGKGSYNEQFF.

The J gene is TRBJ2-7, the V gene TRBV20-1; 7 nucleotides agree with TRBD1. With 5 bases clipped from V and 0 bases from J, the junction kept 7 bases outside the gene matches. Germline V lookup: CDR1 DFQATT, CDR2 SNEGSKA (reference sequence). CDR3 length equals 14 residues. The chain's CDR3 is CSAASGQFSYEQYF. As DNA, the CDR3 is TGCAGTGCTGCTTCGGGACAGTTCTCCTACGAGCAGTACTTC.

The chain joins TRBV12-3 or TRBV12-4 to TRBJ2-5, with a possible D match to TRBD1 (6 bases). Trimming removed 0 bases at V and 4 bases at J, with 12 bases between. The CDR3 consists of 15 residues. CDR3 DNA sequence: TGTGCCAGCAGTTTAGCTGCAGGGGTGGTAGAGACCCAGTACTTC. Amino acids: CASSLAAGVVETQYF.

This clonotype was observed a handful of times. The rearrangement joins TRBV6-2 or TRBV6-3 to TRBJ2-1; weak D call: TRBD1 (5 bases). The CDR3 contains 16 residues. Germline V CDR1 and CDR2: MNHEY, SVGEGT. The ends were cut back, 1 base at V and 5 bases at J, with 15 bases in the middle. This CDR3 is CASSYLGAPRHNEQFF. In nucleotides, the CDR3 is TGTGCCAGCAGTTACTTAGGGGCTCCCCGGCACAATGAGCAGTTCTTC.